The 16 T cell receptor beta chains listed next were all sequenced from one sample in a study of molecular identifiers for immune sequencing clone quantification. Via MiXCR, TCRdb re-called the PCR reads, giving one row per CDR3 protein. The table records 350,000 or so distinct CDR3 sequences, 20% to 25% of them present only once. Sequenced sample: naive CD8+ T cells from blood, with Jurkat cell RNA spiked in. As for subset: FACS-sorted CD8+CD4-CCR7+CD45RA+ naive T cells. The receptors derive from a human donor in good health. Some libraries in this study had Jurkat cell RNA spiked in.

There are many counts of this clonotype. The genes are TRBV25-1 and TRBJ2-6; D call uncertain. CDR1 MGHDK and CDR2 SYGVNS come from the germline V gene. The CDR3 contains 15 residues. V gave up 1 base and J gave up 0 bases, with 4 bases separating them. Here the CDR3 DNA reads TGTGCCAGCAGTGAATGGGGCTCTGGGGCCAACGTCCTGACTTTC. Translating gives CASSEWGSGANVLTF.

This clonotype has a count of ten or more. CDR3 sequence: CASSPRTSGNTGELFF. As DNA, the CDR3 is TGTGCCAGCAGCCCCAGGACTAGCGGGAACACCGGGGAGCTGTTTTTT. This chain links TRBV7-9 with TRBJ2-2, with 10 bases matching TRBD2. The V segment lost 5 bases and the J segment 1 base; nucleotides outside the gene matches: 4. The CDR3 has 16 amino acids. Germline V lookup: CDR1 SEHNR, CDR2 FQNEAQ (reference sequence).

Comment on this clonotype: This may stem from a read error, because a much larger clone lies one nucleotide away. The chain is built from TRBV13 and TRBJ2-6, with D perhaps being TRBD1 or TRBD2 (6 bases each). CDR3 length equals 17 residues. CDR1 is PRHDT, CDR2 FYEKMQ, per germline (reference sequence). CDR3 sequence reads: CACSLGGFNAGANVLTF. The CDR3 DNA sequence: TGTGCCTGCAGCTTAGGGGGGTTTAACGCTGGGGCCAACGTCCTGACTTTC.

This clonotype appeared many times. The J gene is TRBJ1-1, the V gene TRBV29-1, with D hard to call. The V gene's germline CDR1 is SQVTM and CDR2 ANQGSEA. This CDR3 comprises 14 residues. Trimming pared 0 bases from V and 1 base from J, leaving 9 bases between. CDR3 DNA sequence: TGCAGCGTTGAAGATTCGGGCAAGAACACTGAAGCTTTCTTT. Amino acid sequence: CSVEDSGKNTEAFF. The full variable domain, completed using reference TRBV29-1 and TRBJ1-1, is SAVISQKPSRDICQRGTSLTIQCQVDSQVTMMFWYRQQPGQSLTLIATANQGSEATYESGFVIDKFPISRPNLTFSTLTVSNMSPEDSSIYLCSVEDSGKNTEAFFGQGTRLTVV.

The table lists this clonotype with a count of one. At one boundary the junction diverges from the germline segment, which might be a read error. The J gene is TRBJ2-7, the V gene TRBV28; 10 positions match TRBD1. CDR1 and CDR2 from the germline V gene are MDHEN and SYDVKM. CDR3 size: 16 residues. The CDR3: CASSLHWDRGTYEQHF. CDR3 DNA sequence: TGTGCCAGCAGTCTCCACTGGGACAGGGGAACCTACGAGCAGCACTTC.

This clonotype was seen repeatedly, ten times or more. The chain links TRBV11-2 to TRBJ1-1, with D perhaps TRBD1 (5 bases). Trimming cost V 5 bases and J 5 bases, with 18 bases left between them. The CDR3 has 15 residues. CDR1 is SGHAT, CDR2 FQNNGV, per germline. CDR3 coding DNA: TGTGCCAGCAGCACATACGGGACCCCGCAAACTGAAGCTTTCTTT. Its translation is CASSTYGTPQTEAFF.

This clonotype was seen a few times. This chain joins TRBV7-9 and TRBJ1-4; a possible D gene is TRBD1 (5 bases). The germline V gene has CDR1 SEHNR and CDR2 FQNEAQ (reference sequence). This CDR3 is 16 amino acids long. The V gene lost 6 bases and the J gene lost 7 bases, with 21 bases spanning the gap. The chain's CDR3 is CASSNKADTPGEKLFF. In DNA form, the CDR3 reads TGTGCCAGCAGTAACAAGGCGGACACCCCAGGTGAAAAACTGTTTTTT.

This clonotype was detected a few times. This chain connects TRBV27 to TRBJ1-3; D unclear. There are 15 residues in the CDR3. Germline CDR1 MNHEY, CDR2 SMNVEV (reference sequence). The ends were cut back, 0 bases at V and 4 bases at J, with 10 bases in the middle. CDR3 sequence reads: CASSLSGGPGNTIYF. The CDR3 DNA reads TGTGCCAGCAGTTTATCGGGCGGGCCCGGAAACACCATATATTTT.

The sample holds many counts of this clonotype. The J gene is TRBJ2-6, the V gene TRBV9; D not resolved. The V gene lost 3 bases and the J gene lost 2 bases, with 12 bases spanning the gap. Per germline, CDR1 SGDLS and CDR2 YYNGEE. There are 16 residues in the CDR3. CDR3 coding DNA: TGTGCCAGCAGCGCCCCCCCCGTCCCTGGGGCCAACGTCCTGACTTTC. Amino acids: CASSAPPVPGANVLTF. The complete variable domain, with remaining parts taken from reference TRBV9 and TRBJ2-6, reads DSGVTQTPKHLITATGQRVTLRCSPRSGDLSVYWYQQSLDQGLQFLIQYYNGEERAKGNILERFSAQQFPDLHSELNLSSLELGDSALYFCASSAPPVPGANVLTFGAGSRLTVL.

Worth noting for this clonotype: Germline and junction disagree at one end, which may indicate a read error. The chain links TRBV6-2 or TRBV6-3 to TRBJ2-7, with 12 bases identical to TRBD2. CDR1 is MNHEY, CDR2 SVGEGT, per germline. The CDR3 spans 19 residues. The CDR3 DNA is TGTGCCAGCAATTACGGTACGGGACTAGCGGGCATACACTCCTACGAGCAGTACTTC. It yields the protein CASNYGTGLAGIHSYEQYF.

This clonotype was observed many times. The CDR3 DNA reads TGCGCCAGCAGCTTGGCCGGGGGGCTCTCGTCCTACAATGAGCAGTTCTTC. This translates into CASSLAGGLSSYNEQFF. The chain combines TRBV5-1 with TRBJ2-1; a possible D gene is TRBD2 (7 bases). The V gene's germline CDR1 is SGHRS and CDR2 YFSETQ. V lost 0 bases to trimming and J lost 1 base, with 14 bases between them. The CDR3 runs 17 residues.

This clonotype was counted a few times. The junction does not match germline at one end; this may be a read error. CDR3 coding DNA: TGTGCCTGGAGGGGGGATCAGGGGGCGATGTACGGGCAGTACTTC. As protein: CAWRGDQGAMYGQYF. V usage is TRBV30 and J usage is TRBJ2-7; 8 nucleotides agree with TRBD1. This CDR3 comprises 15 residues. In germline, CDR1 is GTSNPN, CDR2 SVGIG (reference sequence).

This clonotype was seen at least ten times. The chain uses TRBV29-1 and TRBJ2-5; 10 bases are shared with TRBD1. Germline V gene sequence: CDR1 SQVTM, CDR2 ANQGSEA. The length of the CDR3 is 13 residues. V gave up 5 bases and J gave up 5 bases; unmatched junction bases: 5. CDR3 sequence: CSVRTGGYETQYF. The CDR3 DNA reads as TGCAGCGTTCGGACAGGGGGTTACGAGACCCAGTACTTC.

This clonotype was seen many times. This CDR3 is CASSPLSNIQYF. The CDR3 nucleotides read TGTGCCAGCAGTCCCTTGTCGAACATTCAGTACTTC. This chain connects TRBV12-3 or TRBV12-4 to TRBJ2-4; D ambiguous. The V gene lost 5 bases and the J gene lost 7 bases, with 9 bases spanning the gap. The CDR3 length is 12 residues.

This clonotype was recorded many times. V and J are TRBV4-1 and TRBJ2-6; D is possibly TRBD1 (6 bases). Germline lookup yields CDR1 MGHRA and CDR2 YSYEKL. V was pared by 4 bases and J by 9 bases, with 13 bases between. CDR3 length: 14 amino acids. The CDR3 region is CASSPRGHHNVLTF. The CDR3, as DNA: TGCGCCAGCAGCCCCAGGGGACACCACAACGTCCTGACTTTC.

There are many counts of this clonotype. This chain joins TRBV4-1 and TRBJ2-3; tentative D call: TRBD1 (6 bases). The CDR3 loop spans 16 amino acids. Germline assignment: CDR1 MGHRA and CDR2 YSYEKL. V lost 0 bases, J lost 6 bases, and 16 bases lay in between. CDR3 region: CASSQDYAQGTDTQYF. As DNA, the CDR3 is TGCGCCAGCAGCCAAGACTACGCACAGGGTACTGATACGCAGTATTTT.